This T cell receptor beta chain was retrieved from a study of T cell repertoires in cytomegalovirus infection (dated by TCRdb to about 2019). Turning to the overall study: Because public TCR beta signatures pointed to carriage of CMV infection together with the matching HLA type, the HLA type of each donor mattered for the analysis. What the study reported, not specific to this receptor: The ex vivo response was dominated by HLA-C-restricted CMV-specific TCR beta clonotypes, which also provided the single most frequent clonotype in two of eight donors. Cumulative frequency of public TCR beta family members discriminated carriers of CMV infection plus the relevant HLA type in this cohort and an independent 352-donor cohort.

V loses 0 bases of germline sequence and J loses 4 bases, and the interval between the two ends is 16 bases. From cysteine to phenylalanine, the CDR3 is 16 amino acids long. The entry retains the CDR3 DNA only, 48 bases that are in frame from base 1. Looking up the germline V gene yields CDR1 SGDLS and CDR2 YYNGEE. Instrument on record: Illumina HiSeq 1500. The raw public data were reprocessed by TCRdb itself: fastp quality trimming at Q25, MiXCR clonotype calling, in-frame beta chains only. Each record represents a unique CDR3 protein, reported with the most common genes and DNA among its rows. This sample is represented by around 740,000 distinct CDR3 sequences; less than 40% of them were singletons. In total, the top ten clones hold around 2.8% of the sample. A word on this clonotype: Which antigen it targets is not known. Qualities for individual bases were not recorded, and no much larger clone is one base off.

Sample: PBMCs. The source of this sequence is a human donor in good health (CMV status not recorded). Some clones in this sample may be carry-over from other donors' samples. The sequence joins TRBV9 to TRBJ1-1; TRBD1 is a possible D gene, resting on 5 matching bases. CDR3 sequence: CASSVVGGTQITEAFF. The DNA reads as follows: TGTGCCAGCAGCGTAGTCGGCGGGACTCAAATCACTGAAGCTTTCTTT.